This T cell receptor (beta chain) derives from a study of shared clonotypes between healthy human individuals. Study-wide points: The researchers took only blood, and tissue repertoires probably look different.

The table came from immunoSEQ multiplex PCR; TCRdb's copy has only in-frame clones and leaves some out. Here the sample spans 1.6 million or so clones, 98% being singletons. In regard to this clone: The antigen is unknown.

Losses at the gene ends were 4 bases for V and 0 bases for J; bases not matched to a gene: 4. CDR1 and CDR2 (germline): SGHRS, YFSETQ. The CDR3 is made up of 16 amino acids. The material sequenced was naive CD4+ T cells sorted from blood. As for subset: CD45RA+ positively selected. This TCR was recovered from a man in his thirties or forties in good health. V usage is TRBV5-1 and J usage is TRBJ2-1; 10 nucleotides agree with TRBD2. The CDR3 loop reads CASSPGLAPSYNEQFF. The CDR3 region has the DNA TGCGCCAGCAGCCCGGGACTAGCGCCCTCCTACAATGAGCAGTTCTTC. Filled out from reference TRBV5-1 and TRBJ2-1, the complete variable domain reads KAGVTQTPRYLIKTRGQQVTLSCSPISGHRSVSWYQQTPGQGLQFLFEYFSETQRNKGNFPGRFSGRQFSNSRSEMNVSTLELGDSALYLCASSPGLAPSYNEQFFGPGTRLTVL.